This TCR beta chain was found in a study of OX40 agonist ivuxolimab in advanced cancers. This CDR3 has 15 residues. The V end was cut by 0 bases, the J end by 4 bases, with 12 bases between. Germline V lookup: CDR1 SGHNT, CDR2 YYREEE (reference sequence). The repertoire was sequenced with immunoSEQ multiplex PCR; TCRdb's copy has only in-frame clones and lacks some. The table has under 70,000 clones, roughly 91% seen once. J is TRBJ2-3 and V is TRBV5-4; the D call may be TRBD1 or TRBD2 (6 bases each). The input for sequencing was CD4+ or CD8+ T cells sorted from blood, taken in a trial of the OX40 agonist ivuxolimab. This TCR was sampled from an adult with an advanced solid tumor such as melanoma, head and neck, liver or kidney cancer. The CDR3 coding sequence is TGTGCCAGCAGCTTGGATTGGGGGGCCTCAGATACGCAGTATTTT. Protein sequence: CASSLDWGASDTQYF.